Sequencing of this TCR beta chain was carried out in a study of blood T cell repertoires in COVID-19. Study-wide background: The study drew acute and convalescent COVID-19 samples from the United States, Italy and Spain.

Original processing methods: Nucleated cell number was recorded as an estimate derived from reference gene primer amplification. Here immunoSEQ multiplex PCR was the method, and the copy in TCRdb shows in-frame clones only, minus some. Clone size and the V and J calls come from that table; the DNA yielded D and trimming. The sample holds approximately 220,000 clones, approximately 80% seen once. Grouping used clinical history reported by participants in a survey and questionnaire. V was clipped by 5 bases and J by 4 bases; unmatched bases: 7. Germline CDR1 is PRHDT and CDR2 is FYEKMQ (reference sequence). There are 15 residues in the CDR3.

Specimen: PBMCs or T cells enriched from blood (not recorded which). The chain is built from TRBV13 and TRBJ1-3; 8 bases agree with TRBD1. This receptor was taken from a woman aged 40 to 49 with acute COVID-19. CDR3 sequence: CASSTTGVAGNTIYF. CDR3 nucleotide sequence: TGTGCCAGCAGCACGACAGGGGTTGCAGGAAACACCATATATTTT.